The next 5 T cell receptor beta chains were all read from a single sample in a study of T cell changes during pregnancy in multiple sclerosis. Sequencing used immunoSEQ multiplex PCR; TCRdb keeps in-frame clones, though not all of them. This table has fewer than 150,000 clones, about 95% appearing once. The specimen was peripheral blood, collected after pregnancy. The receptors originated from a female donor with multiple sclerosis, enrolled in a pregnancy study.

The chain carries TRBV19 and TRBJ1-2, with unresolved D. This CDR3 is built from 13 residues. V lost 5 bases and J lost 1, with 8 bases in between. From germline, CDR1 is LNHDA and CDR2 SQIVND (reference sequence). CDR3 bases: TGTGCCAGTAGTGGGGAGAATAACTATGGCTACACCTTC. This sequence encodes CASSGENNYGYTF.

The CDR3 region is CASSPGTSQPQHF. For the CDR3, the DNA is TGTGCCAGCAGTCCCGGGACAAGTCAGCCCCAGCATTTT. The rearrangement joins TRBV7-2 to TRBJ1-5; D is possibly TRBD1 (6 bases). Germline loops: CDR1 SGHTA, CDR2 FQGNSA. The CDR3 runs to 13 residues. The V end was cut by 6 bases, the J end by 6 bases, with 12 bases between. Using reference TRBV7-2 and TRBJ1-5 for the parts outside the CDR3, the full variable domain is GAGVSQSPSNKVTEKGKDVELRCDPISGHTALYWYRQSLGQGLEFLIYFQGNSAPDKSGLPSDRFSAERTGGSVSTLTIQRTQQEDSAVYLCASSPGTSQPQHFGDGTRLSIL.

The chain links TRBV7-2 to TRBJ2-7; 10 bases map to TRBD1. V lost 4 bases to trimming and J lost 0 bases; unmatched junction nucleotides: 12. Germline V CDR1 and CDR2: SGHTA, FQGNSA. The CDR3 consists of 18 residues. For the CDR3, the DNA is TGTGCCAGCAGCTCACCCGGGACAGGGGCTGTAGTCTCCTACGAGCAGTACTTC. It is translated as CASSSPGTGAVVSYEQYF.

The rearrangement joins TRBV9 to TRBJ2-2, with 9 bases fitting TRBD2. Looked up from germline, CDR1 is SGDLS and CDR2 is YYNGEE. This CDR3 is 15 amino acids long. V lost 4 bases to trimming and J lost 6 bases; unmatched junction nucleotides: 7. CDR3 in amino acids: CASSSYSGGAGELFF. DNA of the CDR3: TGTGCCAGCAGCTCGTATAGCGGGGGAGCCGGGGAGCTGTTTTTT. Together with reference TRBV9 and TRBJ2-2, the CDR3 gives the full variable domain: DSGVTQTPKHLITATGQRVTLRCSPRSGDLSVYWYQQSLDQGLQFLIQYYNGEERAKGNILERFSAQQFPDLHSELNLSSLELGDSALYFCASSSYSGGAGELFFGEGSRLTVL.

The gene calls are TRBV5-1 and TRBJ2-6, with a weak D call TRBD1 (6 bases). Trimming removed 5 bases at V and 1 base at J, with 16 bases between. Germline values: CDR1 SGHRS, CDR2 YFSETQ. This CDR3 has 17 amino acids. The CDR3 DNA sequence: TGCGCCAGCAGACCAGGGGTAATTCCATCTGGGGCCAACGTCCTGACTTTC. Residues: CASRPGVIPSGANVLTF. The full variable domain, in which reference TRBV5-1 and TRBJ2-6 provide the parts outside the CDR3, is KAGVTQTPRYLIKTRGQQVTLSCSPISGHRSVSWYQQTPGQGLQFLFEYFSETQRNKGNFPGRFSGRQFSNSRSEMNVSTLELGDSALYLCASRPGVIPSGANVLTFGAGSRLTVL.